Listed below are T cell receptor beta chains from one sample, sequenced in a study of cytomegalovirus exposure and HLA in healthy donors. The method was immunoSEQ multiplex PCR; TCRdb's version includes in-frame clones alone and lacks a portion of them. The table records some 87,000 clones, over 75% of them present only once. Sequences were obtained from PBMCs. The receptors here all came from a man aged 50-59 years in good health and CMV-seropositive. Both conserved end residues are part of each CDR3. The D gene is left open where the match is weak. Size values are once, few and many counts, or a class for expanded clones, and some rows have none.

CDR3aa: CASSSGQGTYEQYF; CDR3nt: TGTGCCAGCAGCTCGGGACAGGGAACCTACGAGCAGTACTTC; d_gene: TRBD1; j_gene: TRBJ2-7; v_gene: TRBV7-2; abundance: .; len: 14
CDR3aa: CASSYLLPSYNSPLNF; CDR3nt: TGTGCCAGCAGTTATCTCCTGCCCTCCTATAATTCACCCCTCAACTTT; d_gene: .; j_gene: TRBJ1-6; v_gene: TRBV6-5; abundance: .; len: 16
CDR3aa: CASSVVSGQETQYF; CDR3nt: TGTGCCAGCAGCGTAGTTAGCGGACAAGAGACCCAGTACTTC; d_gene: .; j_gene: TRBJ2-5; v_gene: TRBV9; abundance: .; len: 14
CDR3aa: CSSSLLTGELFF; CDR3nt: TGTTCCAGCAGCTTACTGACCGGGGAGCTGTTTTTT; d_gene: .; j_gene: TRBJ2-2; v_gene: TRBV7-9; abundance: .; len: 12
CDR3aa: CAISDRTEGSPLHF; CDR3nt: TGTGCCATCAGTGATAGGACAGAAGGATCACCCCTCCACTTT; d_gene: .; j_gene: TRBJ1-6; v_gene: TRBV10-3; abundance: few; len: 14
CDR3aa: CASRKRDTQETQYF; CDR3nt: TGTGCCAGCCGGAAGAGGGACACACAAGAGACCCAGTACTTC; d_gene: .; j_gene: TRBJ2-5; v_gene: TRBV6-1; abundance: .; len: 14
CDR3aa: CASSLAQGPNQPQHF; CDR3nt: TGTGCCAGCAGCTTAGCGCAGGGGCCTAATCAGCCCCAGCATTTT; d_gene: .; j_gene: TRBJ1-5; v_gene: TRBV7-6; abundance: .; len: 15
CDR3aa: CASSSLGQGNTEAFF; CDR3nt: TGTGCCAGCAGCTCGCTAGGACAGGGGAACACTGAAGCTTTCTTT; d_gene: TRBD1; j_gene: TRBJ1-1; v_gene: TRBV5-6; abundance: .; len: 15
CDR3aa: CASSSTYDTQYF; CDR3nt: TGTGCCAGCAGCTCAACGTATGATACGCAGTATTTT; d_gene: .; j_gene: TRBJ2-3; v_gene: TRBV7-3; abundance: .; len: 12
CDR3aa: CASSLGGGSEQYF; CDR3nt: TGTGCCAGCAGCCTCGGGGGGGGTAGCGAGCAGTACTTC; d_gene: TRBD2; j_gene: TRBJ2-7; v_gene: TRBV11-2; abundance: .; len: 13
CDR3aa: CASQTWGGAGDTQYF; CDR3nt: TGTGCCAGTCAAACCTGGGGGGGCGCAGGAGATACGCAGTATTTT; d_gene: .; j_gene: TRBJ2-3; v_gene: TRBV19; abundance: .; len: 15
CDR3aa: CASSQVIRGNQPQHF; CDR3nt: TGTGCCAGCAGCCAAGTAATCAGGGGGAATCAGCCCCAGCATTTT; d_gene: TRBD1; j_gene: TRBJ1-5; v_gene: TRBV4-2; abundance: few; len: 15
CDR3aa: CASSLVQGDGYTF; CDR3nt: TGTGCCAGCAGCTTAGTACAGGGGGATGGCTACACCTTC; d_gene: TRBD1; j_gene: TRBJ1-2; v_gene: TRBV7-9; abundance: .; len: 13
CDR3aa: CASSEGRVTEAFF; CDR3nt: TGCGCCAGCAGCGAGGGGAGGGTCACTGAAGCTTTCTTT; d_gene: .; j_gene: TRBJ1-1; v_gene: TRBV5-1; abundance: medium-sized; len: 13
CDR3aa: CASSVEGRNQPQHF; CDR3nt: TGTGCCAGCAGTGTGGAGGGGAGAAATCAGCCCCAGCATTTT; d_gene: .; j_gene: TRBJ1-5; v_gene: TRBV2; abundance: .; len: 14
CDR3aa: CASSELLLQETQYF; CDR3nt: TGCGCCAGCAGTGAGTTATTATTACAAGAGACCCAGTACTTC; d_gene: .; j_gene: TRBJ2-5; v_gene: TRBV10-1; abundance: .; len: 14
CDR3aa: CASSDGGIPYNSPLHF; CDR3nt: TGTGCCAGCAGTGATGGGGGGATCCCTTATAATTCACCCCTCCACTTT; d_gene: .; j_gene: TRBJ1-6; v_gene: TRBV2; abundance: .; len: 16
CDR3aa: CAWTRTVSSYEQYF; CDR3nt: TGTGCCTGGACCCGGACAGTGAGCTCCTACGAGCAGTACTTC; d_gene: .; j_gene: TRBJ2-7; v_gene: TRBV30; abundance: .; len: 14
CDR3aa: CSSSSPPDRLHNEKLFF; CDR3nt: TGTTCCAGCAGCTCCCCTCCGGACAGGCTGCATAATGAAAAACTGTTTTTT; d_gene: TRBD1; j_gene: TRBJ1-4; v_gene: TRBV7-9; abundance: .; len: 17
CDR3aa: CASSFRDTYEQYF; CDR3nt: TGTGCCAGCAGTTTCCGGGACACCTACGAGCAGTACTTC; d_gene: .; j_gene: TRBJ2-7; v_gene: TRBV6-5; abundance: .; len: 13
CDR3aa: CASSQGGTPNQPQHF; CDR3nt: TGTGCCAGTTCGCAAGGGGGAACACCTAATCAGCCCCAGCATTTT; d_gene: .; j_gene: TRBJ1-5; v_gene: TRBV5-6; abundance: few; len: 15
CDR3aa: CASSSQVGNTEAFF; CDR3nt: TGTGCCAGCAGCTCGCAGGTGGGGAACACTGAAGCTTTCTTT; d_gene: .; j_gene: TRBJ1-1; v_gene: TRBV7-2; abundance: few; len: 14